Detailed here is one TCR beta chain. There is no known antigen for this receptor. No much larger clone is present one base from it, and per-base qualities are unavailable. The entry originates in a study of CD8+ T cells in alopecia areata (dated by TCRdb to 2016 to 2019). With regard to the full study: The treated patients took part in an open-label pilot trial in which moderate-to-severe alopecia areata was treated with oral tofacitinib at 5 to 10 mg twice daily. Tofacitinib-treated patients had biopsies at baseline and at 4 and 24 weeks of treatment, with a later scalp biopsy in several patients. The study used high-throughput TCRbeta sequencing to examine T cell clonal expansion in alopecia areata, in both the C3H/HeJ mouse model and human patients. Patients received tofacitinib for 6 to 18 months and were then followed off drug for 6 months to check for delayed response and recurrence. Scalp tissue and sorted CD4+ and CD8+ peripheral blood T cells from patchy and totalis/universalis alopecia areata patients and from healthy controls were covered by human TCRbeta sequencing. The SALT score, which quantifies the percentage of affected scalp surface area, was used to measure disease severity in treated patients. RNA was obtained with the PAXgene miRNA kit for fixed scalp, the miRNeasy kit for PBMCs, and the RNeasy kit for mouse skin. Amplification of TCRbeta CDR3 regions was done by immunoSEQ multiplex PCR using 35 Vbeta forward primers and 13 Jbeta reverse primers. Clonality in the scalp was compared among normal scalp (n=4), patchy alopecia areata scalp (n=8), and alopecia totalis/universalis scalp (n=8).

The treatment or condition label, read with the paper, signifies: oral pan-JAK inhibitor, 5-10 mg twice daily. Lesional scalp punch biopsies and peripheral blood were obtained from alopecia areata patients. After PBMCs were isolated by density centrifugation and stained for CD3, CD4 and CD8, a FACSAria was used to sort CD4+ and CD8+ T cells. Libraries came from the immunoSEQ multiplex PCR assay. RNA was extracted from all samples and reverse transcribed into cDNA, which served as template for TCR sequencing. First-strand cDNA was synthesized with SuperScript III using a 2:1 mix of oligo-dT and random hexamers. A synthetic immune receptor repertoire was used to assess amplification bias, and residual bias was removed computationally. The original pipeline was this. Raw reads were preprocessed for error removal, and CDR3 was defined according to IMGT conventions as running from the conserved cysteine to phenylalanine. To get clonality, Shannon entropy was normalized by log2 of the number of productive unique TCRs and the result was subtracted from 1. CD4 or CD8 identity of scalp clones was inferred by cross-referencing scalp TCRbeta sequences with sorted blood CD4 and CD8 repertoires. The immuneACCESS repertoire file appears here via TCRdb, limited to in-frame rearrangements. These files lack a portion of the clones; in checked studies, under half of the deficit traces to unresolved V genes, and the cause of the others is not known. That table supplies the V and J calls and clone size; D and trimming were determined from the DNA. A total of 150,000 to 200,000 clones appear in this sample, around three fifths of them only once. Together, the top ten hold 1.3% of the sample.

The CDR3 covers 14 residues, taking in both the cysteine and the phenylalanine. Only CDR3 DNA is held: 42 bases, read in frame from base 1. CDR1 is given as GTSNPN and CDR2 as SVGIG, both from the germline V gene (reference sequence). From V the trimming removes 3 bases and from J it removes 7 bases, while the gene matches leave 8 bases of the junction unaccounted for. Broad study findings and their caveats: Tofacitinib significantly lowered scalp clonality and the number of expanded CD8+ clones among the top 100 scalp clones. Many expanded lesional clones were found to persist in scalp and blood during tofacitinib treatment, and relapse after treatment cessation may be partly explained by this persistence. Shared TCR sequences between patients were less evident than in mice, which may be partly attributable to HLA diversity in the patient population. Resident alphabeta T cells in normal human skin are also sequenced, complicating scalp TCR repertoire analysis, unlike mouse skin dominated by gammadelta T cells. Compared with normal scalp, lesional scalp had higher clonality and more expanded CD8+ clones, particularly in alopecia totalis/universalis, a pattern that suggests antigenic drive. Because the treated cohort was small and had just a single nonresponder, larger studies are needed to establish links between baseline CD8+ expansion and response.

The rearrangement joined TRBV30 to TRBJ1-2; 10 bases in the junction line up with TRBD1. Sequences were derived from CD4+ T cells sorted from blood, sampled between weeks 47 and 50, from a patient treated with tofacitinib. This sequence was found in a human donor with alopecia areata. The CDR3 in this case is CAWSTGTGVSGYTF. The nucleotides read TGTGCCTGGAGCACCGGGACAGGGGTTTCTGGCTACACCTTC.